The clone carrying this TCR beta chain was seen once. The antigen remains unidentified. These data belong to a study of CD4 T cells in relation to SARS-CoV-2 and coronaviruses. Survey-level TCR-beta sequencing used DNA from CEF-cultured naive and memory CD4+ T cells. Only in-frame clones appear in the TCRdb table, and some are missing; sequencing was by immunoSEQ multiplex PCR. The sample lists some 46,000 clones; about four fifths were seen once. V dropped 3 bases and J dropped 0 bases, with 18 bases sitting between them. There are 18 residues in the CDR3. Looked up from germline, CDR1 is DFQATT and CDR2 is SNEGSKA (reference sequence).

The source is an adult with COVID-19. V and J are TRBV20-1 and TRBJ1-6, with TRBD1 as a possible D gene (5 bases). Source material: naive CD4+ T cells from PBMCs, cultured in vitro. Subset here: naive CD4+ T cells isolated by negative enrichment. The CDR3 sequence: CSASIIQGQSSYNSPLHF. CDR3 DNA sequence: TGCAGTGCTAGTATTATCCAGGGCCAGAGCTCCTATAATTCACCCCTCCACTTT.